The TCR beta chain described here comes from a study of shared clonotypes between healthy human individuals. CDR1 is MNHEY and CDR2 is SVGAGI in the germline V gene. The CDR3 loop spans 13 amino acids. Measured with immunoSEQ multiplex PCR; TCRdb has only the in-frame clones, and not every one. The sample has about 1,800,000 clones; approximately 95% are singletons. Whole-study findings and limits: Among donors, sharing of clonotypes was expected to be affected by sequencing depth.

Notes on this clone: The antigen remains undetermined. At one end, the junction sequence differs from germline, possibly due to a read error.

The naive CD8 population came from CD45RO-negative cells selected for CCR7, without terminally differentiated effector memory CD45RA+ cells. Material for sequencing was naive CD8+ T cells sorted from blood. This clonotype originated in a man between 18 and 29 years old in good health. This rearrangement joins TRBV6-5 to TRBJ2-2; D gene ambiguous. The CDR3 sequence: CVSSPGGPGELFF. The CDR3 region has the DNA TGTGTCAGCAGCCCCGGCGGTCCCGGGGAGCTGTTTTTT.